This TCR beta chain was profiled in a study of blood T cell repertoires in COVID-19. The protocol was immunoSEQ multiplex PCR, while the TCRdb copy is restricted to in-frame clones and leaves out a portion. The table includes under 200,000 clones, more than 75% detected once. This sequence was found in a man between 35 and 55 years old with active or convalescent COVID-19. Material: peripheral blood.

The CDR3 loop reads CASNRPGMNTEAFF. For the CDR3, the DNA is TGTGCCAGCAACAGGCCCGGCATGAACACTGAAGCTTTCTTT. The chain couples TRBV27 to TRBJ1-1; perhaps TRBD1 as D (5 bases). This CDR3 has 14 amino acids. Trimming pared 7 bases from V and 0 bases from J, leaving 12 bases between. Germline V gene lookup returns CDR1 MNHEY and CDR2 SMNVEV (reference sequence).